These 5 T cell receptor beta chains were all obtained from the same sample, sequenced in a study of vaccination and CD4 T cells after COVID-19. Described treatment: approximately 11-day PBMC culture with coronavirus spike peptide pools or control peptides (ViraFEST assay). Sequenced with the Oncomine TCR Beta short-read assay was DNA taken from cultured CD4+ T cells. TCRdb reprocessed the PCR reads via MiXCR and lists one record per CDR3 protein. The data show about 25,000 distinct CDR3 sequences, with roughly 42% seen just once and 6% to 9% held by the top ten. These TCRs are of unknown antigen specificity. Sample: CD4+ T cells from blood, cultured in vitro. These receptors originate from a human donor who had recovered from COVID-19.

The J gene is TRBJ1-3, the V gene TRBV20-1; D is undetermined. V was trimmed by 7 bases and J by 0 bases, leaving 13 bases between them. The CDR3 has 14 amino acids. In germline, CDR1 is DFQATT, CDR2 SNEGSKA (reference sequence). The CDR3 region has the DNA TGCAGTGTACCTCATCTAACCTCTGGAAACACCATATATTTT. Protein: CSVPHLTSGNTIYF.

Only a few counts were recorded for this clonotype. V gene TRBV7-9 combines with J gene TRBJ2-7; D remains unclear. Between the trimmed V and J ends, which lost 2 bases and 7 bases, there was a span of 6 bases. Germline CDR1 is SEHNR and CDR2 is FQNEAQ (reference sequence). The CDR3 extends over 11 amino acids. The CDR3 DNA is TGTGCCAGCAGCTTAACCCAGGAGCAGTACTTC. Its protein is CASSLTQEQYF.

The chain employs TRBV10-3 and TRBJ1-2; D gene unclear. The CDR3 spans 15 residues. Germline loops: CDR1 ENHRY, CDR2 SYGVKD. With 2 bases removed from V and 8 bases from J, the gap between germline ends came to 18 bases. The CDR3 coding sequence is TGTGCCATCAGTGAGAATAAGGGTCTCCTCGGGGGCTACACCTTC. It yields the protein CAISENKGLLGGYTF.

This clonotype came up a few times. This chain joins TRBV20-1 and TRBJ2-2; D unclear. CDR1 DFQATT and CDR2 SNEGSKA come from the germline V gene (reference sequence). This CDR3 is 14 amino acids long. The V end lost 0 bases, the J end lost 3 bases, and 8 bases lay between the germline ends. For the CDR3, the DNA is TGCAGTGCTAGAGATCGTATGTACACCGGGGAGCTGTTTTTT. Amino acids: CSARDRMYTGELFF.

This clonotype was seen only once. J is TRBJ2-4 and V is TRBV15; 7 bases are shared with TRBD2. The germline gives CDR1 LNHNV, CDR2 YYDKDF (reference sequence). The CDR3 length is 14 residues. V shed 3 bases and J 3 bases; nucleotides not matched to a gene: 2. CDR3 nucleotides: TGTGCCACCAGCAGGGCTAGCGGCAAAAACATTCAGTACTTC. This sequence encodes CATSRASGKNIQYF.